The sequence of this TCR beta chain was determined in a study of cytomegalovirus exposure and HLA in healthy donors. PCR was performed using 60 Vbeta and 13 Jbeta primers. Using immunoSEQ multiplex PCR, the repertoire was profiled, and TCRdb retains in-frame clones only, with some absent. In the table there are 200,000 or so clones, 81% of which are singletons. Whole-study findings and limits: Reportedly, diagnosis of cytomegalovirus status by the classifier showed high specificity and sensitivity. Prior analysis indicated that the majority of TCR beta V segments exhibited productivity approximately 90% or approximately 30% of the time. Fewer N-insertions (relative to the approximately 670-donor mean) were reportedly seen in an Asian-associated ancestry cluster in a later analysis.

As for this clone: Its antigen remains unidentified.

The CDR3 runs 14 residues. Per the germline V gene, CDR1 is SEHNR and CDR2 is FQNEAQ (reference sequence). The V end was cut by 4 bases, the J end by 4 bases, with 13 bases between. Material: PBMCs. This chain connects TRBV7-9 to TRBJ2-5; perhaps TRBD1 as D (5 bases). The sequence came from a woman aged 18-30 years in good health and CMV-seropositive. The CDR3 protein is CASSSRQGLETQYF. In nucleotides, the CDR3 is TGTGCCAGCAGCTCCCGTCAGGGTTTAGAGACCCAGTACTTC.